The 23 T cell receptor beta chains listed next were all sequenced from one sample in a study of T-cell reconstitution after alpha-beta-depleted transplantation in children (dated by TCRdb to 2016 to 2018). Antigens for these TCRs are unknown. The time point label, read with the paper, signifies: day 60 (about 2 months) after transplantation. Per the publication, the treatment or condition label means: allogeneic hematopoietic cell transplantation with graft depleted of TCRalphabeta T cells and CD19 B cells. The paper as a whole reports these results and caveats: About two months after transplant, the apparently early recovery of alphabetaT-cell counts reportedly depended on just several hundred clones that had expanded rapidly and came from non-depleted graft cells.

Libraries came from PCR. Sequenced using an Illumina HiSeq 2500. TCR libraries were prepared with molecular barcoding, using unique molecular identifiers to normalize TCRbeta repertoire quantification. Clones were called with MiXCR by TCRdb after fastp trimmed the public reads at Q25, and only in-frame beta chains were retained. Rows are combined by CDR3 protein, so each entry shows the most common genes and DNA. Recorded for this sample are roughly 30,000 distinct CDR3 sequences; 5.5% to 7% of them occurred a single time. The top ten constitute around 27% of the sample. The specimen was peripheral blood, collected 60 days after TCRalphabeta/CD19-depleted stem cell transplant. These receptors were taken from a child less than two years old who had a stem cell transplant for acute myeloid leukemia, so the T cells may come from the graft donor.

This clonotype was observed at least ten times. V gene TRBV7-9 combines with J gene TRBJ2-7; D is undetermined. Trimming stripped 0 bases from V and 7 bases from J, with 13 bases between. CDR1 and CDR2 (germline): SEHNR, FQNEAQ (reference sequence). This CDR3 has 14 residues. The CDR3 sequence is CASSLAQSPLEQYF. For the CDR3, the DNA is TGTGCCAGCAGCTTAGCGCAGTCCCCCTTAGAGCAGTACTTC. Full variable domain (rest looked up from reference TRBV7-9 and TRBJ2-7): DTGVSQNPRHKITKRGQNVTFRCDPISEHNRLYWYRQTLGQGPEFLTYFQNEAQLEKSRLLSDRFSAERPKGSFSTLEIQRTEQGDSAMYLCASSLAQSPLEQYFGPGTRLTVT.

The table lists this clonotype with many counts. The genes are TRBV5-1 and TRBJ1-1; D uncertain. Germline V gives CDR1 SGHRS, CDR2 YFSETQ. The CDR3 runs to 13 residues. Trimming removed 0 bases from V and 3 bases from J, with 6 bases in between. CDR3 loop: CASSLGRDTEAFF. DNA of the CDR3: TGCGCCAGCAGCTTGGGTAGGGACACTGAAGCTTTCTTT.

This clonotype was picked up many times. The chain links TRBV10-3 to TRBJ2-1; maybe TRBD1 (6 bases). V was cut by 4 bases and J by 4 bases, with 8 bases left in between. Germline CDR1 is ENHRY and CDR2 is SYGVKD. This CDR3 comprises 13 residues. The CDR3 is CAISGDKYNEQFF. Written as DNA, the CDR3 is TGTGCCATCAGTGGGGACAAGTACAATGAGCAGTTCTTC.

This clonotype has ten or more counts. The rearrangement links TRBV27 to TRBJ2-7; D not certain. CDR3 length: 13 residues. Trimming removed 5 bases from V and 2 bases from J, with 10 bases in between. Germline CDR1 MNHEY, CDR2 SMNVEV (reference sequence). CDR3 in DNA: TGTGCCAGCAGTCCCCTACCCCCCTACGAGCAGTACTTC. Translating gives CASSPLPPYEQYF.

This clonotype was observed many times. V usage is TRBV6-5 and J usage is TRBJ1-1, with D uncertain. Germline assignment: CDR1 MNHEY and CDR2 SVGAGI. This CDR3 is 13 amino acids long. With 1 base removed from V and 2 bases from J, the gap between germline ends came to 5 bases. The CDR3, as DNA: TGTGCCAGCAGTTACTGGGGAAACACTGAAGCTTTCTTT. Translating it yields CASSYWGNTEAFF.

This clonotype was observed at least ten times. The CDR3 loop reads CASSGGQTTEAFF. CDR3 sequence (DNA): TGCGCCAGCAGCGGAGGTCAAACCACTGAAGCTTTCTTT. The V and J genes are TRBV5-1 and TRBJ1-1; D call uncertain. There are 13 residues in the CDR3. With 4 bases removed from V and 4 bases from J, the gap between germline ends came to 11 bases. Looked up from germline, CDR1 is SGHRS and CDR2 is YFSETQ. The variable domain in full, completed from reference TRBV5-1 and TRBJ1-1, reads KAGVTQTPRYLIKTRGQQVTLSCSPISGHRSVSWYQQTPGQGLQFLFEYFSETQRNKGNFPGRFSGRQFSNSRSEMNVSTLELGDSALYLCASSGGQTTEAFFGQGTRLTVV.

As concerns this clonotype: Compared with germline, one end of the junction differs, possibly owing to a read error. The V gene is TRBV11-1, the J gene TRBJ2-7; possibly TRBD1 for D (5 bases). The germline V gene has CDR1 SGHAT and CDR2 FQDESV (reference sequence). The CDR3 extends over 14 amino acids. CDR3 nucleotide sequence: TGTGGCAGCAGCTTAGCCCCACAGGCCTACGAGCAGTACTTC. Translated, it gives CGSSLAPQAYEQYF.

This clonotype has a count of ten or more. V is TRBV4-3 and J is TRBJ2-5; no firm D call. Germline CDR1 and CDR2: LGHNA and YSLEER. V was clipped by 0 bases and J by 0 bases, with 14 bases between them. There are 17 residues in the CDR3. The CDR3 bases are TGCGCCAGCAGCCAAGATCGTGAAGTTTTCTACCAAGAGACCCAGTACTTC. As protein: CASSQDREVFYQETQYF.

This clonotype has at least ten counts. In nucleotides, the CDR3 is TGTGCCAGCAGCAAAGCCGGGACAGAAGCCTACAATGAGCAGTTCTTC. Translated: CASSKAGTEAYNEQFF. The chain carries TRBV21-1 and TRBJ2-1; no check of the table's D call, TRBD1, against the DNA was made. TRBV21-1 has pseudogene status. This CDR3 spans 16 amino acids.

This clonotype was recorded at least ten times. V gene TRBV6-2 or TRBV6-3 combines with J gene TRBJ1-5; a weak D match, TRBD1 (6 bases). There are 16 residues in the CDR3. V lost 2 bases, J lost 3 bases, and 14 bases lay in between. Germline V gene lookup returns CDR1 MNHEY and CDR2 SVGEGT. The CDR3 reads CASSYPWTVFNQPQHF. CDR3 nucleotides: TGTGCCAGCAGTTACCCTTGGACAGTCTTCAATCAGCCCCAGCATTTT.

Ten or more counts support this clonotype. The chain couples TRBV5-1 to TRBJ2-4; the D is unclear. This CDR3 spans 17 amino acids. V lost 1 base to trimming and J lost 0 bases, with 14 bases between them. Germline CDR1 and CDR2: SGHRS and YFSETQ. CDR3 sequence: CASSLSPRTLAKNIQYF. The CDR3 region has the DNA TGCGCCAGCAGCTTGAGTCCTCGAACTCTAGCCAAAAACATTCAGTACTTC.

The genes are TRBV13 and TRBJ2-1; TRBD2 matches 12 bases. CDR3 length: 18 amino acids. Germline CDR1 PRHDT, CDR2 FYEKMQ (reference sequence). V shed 4 bases and J 0 bases; nucleotides not matched to a gene: 7. The chain's CDR3 is CASSSGTSGLSSYNEQFF. The CDR3 DNA reads TGTGCCAGCAGCTCCGGGACTAGCGGGCTGAGCTCCTACAATGAGCAGTTCTTC.

This clonotype appeared many times. This rearrangement joins TRBV9 to TRBJ2-1, with D unclear. This CDR3 spans 15 amino acids. The V and J ends lost 0 bases and 7 bases respectively, with 14 bases between them. Germline V gene lookup returns CDR1 SGDLS and CDR2 YYNGEE. In nucleotides, the CDR3 is TGTGCCAGCAGCGTAGGGCCTCGCCTTGTTAATGAGCAGTTCTTC. Translating it yields CASSVGPRLVNEQFF.

This clonotype was counted ten times or more. The chain links TRBV7-3 to TRBJ2-1; D is undetermined. Germline V gene sequence: CDR1 SGHTA, CDR2 FQGTGA. With 3 bases removed from V and 7 bases from J, the gap between germline ends came to 16 bases. This CDR3 spans 15 amino acids. CDR3 sequence reads: CASSLRIGSSNEQFF. As DNA, the CDR3 is TGTGCCAGCAGCTTGCGGATAGGTTCTAGTAATGAGCAGTTCTTC.

This clonotype was seen many times. CDR3 nucleotide sequence: TGTGCCAGCAGCTTTTGGACAGGGGAAGAGACCCAGTACTTC. Translating gives CASSFWTGEETQYF. The rearrangement links TRBV7-9 to TRBJ2-5; 9 bases fit TRBD1. The CDR3 has 14 residues. The junction had 2 bases not matched to a gene; V was cut back by 3 bases and J by 3 bases. Germline V gene sequence: CDR1 SEHNR, CDR2 FQNEAQ (reference sequence).

There are many counts of this clonotype. The chain carries TRBV29-1 and TRBJ2-7; D unresolved. CDR3 length: 11 amino acids. V was cut by 5 bases and J by 1 base, with 6 bases left in between. Germline V gene lookup returns CDR1 SQVTM and CDR2 ANQGSEA. The CDR3 loop is CSVRVSYEQYF. DNA of the CDR3: TGCAGCGTTCGGGTTTCCTACGAGCAGTACTTC.

This clonotype has a count of ten or more. The chain is built from TRBV5-6 and TRBJ2-7; D gene unclear. V lost 0 bases, J lost 3 bases, and 1 base lay in between. This CDR3 is built from 11 residues. Germline loops: CDR1 SGHDT, CDR2 YYEEEE. The CDR3 reads CASSLVYEQYF. The CDR3, as DNA: TGTGCCAGCAGCTTGGTCTACGAGCAGTACTTC.

This clonotype was counted ten times or more. The chain recombines TRBV28 with TRBJ2-5, with D possibly being TRBD1 (6 bases). Looked up from germline, CDR1 is MDHEN and CDR2 is SYDVKM. The CDR3 totals 14 residues. V shed 7 bases and J shed 5 bases, with 17 bases lying between them. As DNA, the CDR3 is TGTGCCAGCAAGGGCAGGGGATTAAGGGAGACCCAGTACTTC. Translating gives CASKGRGLRETQYF.

This clonotype came up many times. The CDR3, as DNA: TGTGCCACCAGCCAGGGACTAGCCTCCTACGAGCAGTACTTC. It translates to CATSQGLASYEQYF. The J gene is TRBJ2-7, the V gene TRBV15, with TRBD2 identical over 9 bases. CDR1 is LNHNV, CDR2 YYDKDF, per germline (reference sequence). Unmatched junction bases numbered 2, after V lost 5 bases and J lost 0 bases. The CDR3 is 14 amino acids.

This clonotype was recorded many times. The chain uses TRBV5-1 and TRBJ2-7; D unclear. V was clipped by 2 bases and J by 3 bases, with 9 bases between them. From germline, CDR1 is SGHRS and CDR2 YFSETQ. This CDR3 is 13 amino acids long. CDR3 in DNA: TGCGCCAGCAGCTTCCAAATCGACTACGAGCAGTACTTC. It encodes CASSFQIDYEQYF.

The table lists this clonotype with many counts. The V call is TRBV29-1, the J call TRBJ2-5; TRBD1 matches at 8 bases. CDR1 is SQVTM and CDR2 is ANQGSEA in the germline V gene. The CDR3 is 15 amino acids. V lost 0 bases, J lost 5 bases, and 8 bases stayed unmatched. CDR3 bases: TGCAGCGTTGAAGACAGGGGGCTGAAGGTGGAGACCCAGTACTTC. This codes for CSVEDRGLKVETQYF. The whole variable domain, remainder taken from reference TRBV29-1 and TRBJ2-5, is SAVISQKPSRDICQRGTSLTIQCQVDSQVTMMFWYRQQPGQSLTLIATANQGSEATYESGFVIDKFPISRPNLTFSTLTVSNMSPEDSSIYLCSVEDRGLKVETQYFGPGTRLLVL.

Ten or more counts support this clonotype. CDR3 sequence (DNA): TGTGCCAGCAGAATAGCGGGAGGTCTCACAGATACGCAGTATTTT. Translated: CASRIAGGLTDTQYF. The chain carries TRBV6-1 and TRBJ2-3, with TRBD2 matching 10 bases. Germline V gene data show CDR1 as MNHNS and CDR2 as SASEGT. This CDR3 has 15 amino acids. V gave up 6 bases and J gave up 2 bases; unmatched junction bases: 5.

This clonotype came up many times. The CDR3 spells CASSRGDQPQHF. The CDR3 coding sequence is TGTGCCAGCAGCCGTGGGGACCAGCCCCAGCATTTT. This chain links TRBV7-9 with TRBJ1-5, with a tentative D call TRBD1 (5 bases). The germline CDR1 and CDR2 sequences are SEHNR and FQNEAQ (reference sequence). The CDR3 spans 12 residues. Trimming pared 5 bases from V and 7 bases from J, leaving 9 bases between.